A single sample is the source of the 21 T cell receptor beta chains below, sequenced in a study of blood T cell repertoires in COVID-19 (TCRdb year 2020). Library preparation used the immunoSEQ multiplex PCR assay. TCRdb retrieved this table from immuneACCESS and kept in-frame rearrangements only. Not all clones are present; in checked studies, unresolved V genes account for under half, and no reason is known for the remainder. The sample includes roughly 440,000 clones, with 88% observed a single time. The top ten clones comprise 10% to 15% of the sample. Sequenced: peripheral blood. These receptors came from a woman in her forties or fifties with COVID-19, enrolled during active disease.

The chain recombines TRBV18 with TRBJ2-6, with TRBD1 as a possible D gene (5 bases). The CDR3 runs to 16 residues. V was trimmed by 6 bases and J by 0 bases, leaving 12 bases between them. Looked up from germline, CDR1 is KGHSH and CDR2 is LQKENI. The CDR3 nucleotides read TGTGCCAGCTCCCTGGGGCGCAGCTCTGGGGCCAACGTCCTGACTTTC. It yields the protein CASSLGRSSGANVLTF.

This chain uses TRBV6-5 with TRBJ2-7; TRBD2 might be the D (5 bases). This CDR3 spans 13 amino acids. V was trimmed by 7 bases and J by 0 bases, leaving 10 bases between them. Germline CDR1 reads MNHEY; CDR2 reads SVGAGI. CDR3 protein: CASNRLSSYEQYF. The CDR3 nucleotides read TGTGCCAGCAATCGACTAAGCTCCTACGAGCAGTACTTC.

The chain employs TRBV24-1 and TRBJ1-5; D is uncertain. Trimming pared 4 bases from V and 0 bases from J, leaving 6 bases between. Looked up from germline, CDR1 is KGHDR and CDR2 is SFDVKD. The CDR3 runs to 14 residues. This chain's CDR3 is CATSESNSNQPQHF. In DNA form, the CDR3 reads TGTGCCACCAGTGAGTCTAATAGCAATCAGCCCCAGCATTTT.

The gene calls are TRBV5-6 and TRBJ2-7; D ambiguous. In germline, CDR1 is SGHDT, CDR2 YYEEEE. The CDR3 runs to 12 residues. V was pared by 1 base and J by 7 bases, with 9 bases between. Written as DNA, the CDR3 is TGTGCCAGCAGCTTGACAGTGAGAGAGCAGTACTTC. It specifies CASSLTVREQYF.

The rearrangement uses TRBV5-4 and TRBJ2-2; TRBD1 agrees at 7 bases. The CDR3 extends over 15 amino acids. Germline CDR1 is SGHNT and CDR2 is YYREEE (reference sequence). V lost 3 bases, J lost 2 bases, and 4 bases stayed unmatched. This CDR3 is CASSSGTVNTGELFF. CDR3 DNA sequence: TGTGCCAGCAGCTCCGGGACAGTCAACACCGGGGAGCTGTTTTTT.

This clone was observed a single time. The gene calls are TRBV27 and TRBJ1-4; the match to TRBD1 covers 8 bases. Trimming took 6 bases from V and 1 from J; bases not matched to a gene: 4. Germline assignment: CDR1 MNHEY and CDR2 SMNVEV (reference sequence). CDR3 length: 15 amino acids. In DNA form, the CDR3 reads TGTGCCAGCAGCACAGGGGGACTAACTAATGAAAAACTGTTTTTT. Residues: CASSTGGLTNEKLFF. Filled out from reference TRBV27 and TRBJ1-4, the complete variable domain reads EAQVTQNPRYLITVTGKKLTVTCSQNMNHEYMSWYRQDPGLGLRQIYYSMNVEVTDKGDVPEGYKVSRKEKRNFPLILESPSPNQTSLYFCASSTGGLTNEKLFFGSGTQLSVL.

This chain uses TRBV5-1 with TRBJ2-2; 8 positions agree with TRBD1. The CDR3 extends over 16 amino acids. Germline V gene sequence: CDR1 SGHRS, CDR2 YFSETQ. V lost 2 bases and J lost 1; bases outside the gene matches: 4. The CDR3 nucleotides are TGCGCCAGCAGCTTCGCCGGGACAGGGAACACCGGGGAGCTGTTTTTT. Translated, it gives CASSFAGTGNTGELFF.

The genes are TRBV2 and TRBJ2-1, with 14 bases identical to TRBD2. Germline values: CDR1 SNHLY, CDR2 FYNNEI. The CDR3 runs 17 residues. V dropped 6 bases and J dropped 5; count of bases not matched to a gene: 9. Here the CDR3 reads CASRHRTSGGRNNEQFF. The CDR3 nucleotides read TGTGCCAGCAGGCACAGGACTAGCGGGGGGAGGAACAATGAGCAGTTCTTC.

The genes are TRBV12-5 and TRBJ1-5; no reliable D call. The CDR3 runs to 13 residues. Germline V gene lookup returns CDR1 LGHNT and CDR2 FRNRAP. The V gene lost 1 base and the J gene lost 7 bases, with 8 bases spanning the gap. CDR3 coding DNA: TGTGCTAGTGGTTTGGAGGAGGACCAGCCCCAGCATTTT. This sequence encodes CASGLEEDQPQHF.

V is TRBV14 and J is TRBJ2-7, with D tentatively TRBD2 (7 bases). CDR1 and CDR2 (germline): SGHDN, FVKESK. The CDR3 contains 12 residues. V was cut by 1 base and J by 13 bases, with 14 bases left in between. CDR3 in amino acids: CASSQASAGAYF. The CDR3 DNA follows: TGTGCCAGCAGCCAAGCATCTGCGGGGGCATACTTC.

This chain links TRBV4-2 with TRBJ2-1, with 9 positions matching TRBD2. Germline CDR1 reads LGHNA; CDR2 reads YNFKEQ. V trimming: 1 base; J trimming: 3 bases; junction bases outside the gene matches: 4. The CDR3 covers 16 residues. As DNA, the CDR3 is TGTGCCAGCAGCCAAGGCAGCGGGGGGCGCTACAATGAGCAGTTCTTC. Residues: CASSQGSGGRYNEQFF.

The chain combines TRBV12-3 or TRBV12-4 with TRBJ1-5, with 8 bases matching TRBD1. V dropped 6 bases and J dropped 2; count of bases not matched to a gene: 0. CDR3 length: 13 amino acids. Written as DNA, the CDR3 is TGTGCCAGCAGGACAGGGGGCAATCAGCCCCAGCATTTT. Translated: CASRTGGNQPQHF.

The rearrangement joins TRBV6-4 to TRBJ2-2; TRBD1 might be the D (6 bases). The CDR3 has 14 amino acids. V lost 5 bases and J lost 2, with 9 bases in between. Germline V CDR1 and CDR2: MRHNA, SNTAGT. This CDR3 is CASSRTVNTGELFF. CDR3 in DNA: TGTGCCAGCAGTAGGACAGTCAACACCGGGGAGCTGTTTTTT.

The chain uses TRBV1 and TRBJ2-1; the D call TRBD2 from the table was never checked on the DNA. TRBV1 is an annotated pseudogene. The CDR3 sequence is 15 residues long. CDR3 bases: TGCACCAGCAGTCCGACTAGCGGGGGGGACAATGAGCAGTTCTTC. It yields the protein CTSSPTSGGDNEQFF.

The rearrangement links TRBV3-1 (or the pseudogene TRBV3-2) to TRBJ2-1; TRBD1 matches 10 bases. CDR1 and CDR2 from the germline V gene are LGHDT and YNNKEL (reference sequence). With 4 bases clipped from V and 6 bases from J, the junction kept 6 bases outside the gene matches. The CDR3 spans 15 residues. CDR3 protein: CASSPRDRGGNEQFF. In DNA form, the CDR3 reads TGTGCCAGCAGCCCCCGGGACAGGGGCGGCAATGAGCAGTTCTTC.

V and J are TRBV4-1 and TRBJ2-3; no reliable D call. V was clipped by 1 base and J by 5 bases, with 10 bases between them. The CDR3 extends over 14 amino acids. Germline values: CDR1 MGHRA, CDR2 YSYEKL. This chain's CDR3 is CASSQVRPEDTQYF. For the CDR3, the DNA is TGCGCCAGCAGCCAAGTTCGCCCAGAAGATACGCAGTATTTT.

This clone was recorded only once. The chain is built from TRBV7-2 and TRBJ1-2, with D tentatively TRBD1 (5 bases). V was shortened by 2 bases and J by 6 bases, with 10 bases between the two germline ends. The CDR3 contains 13 residues. CDR1 SGHTA and CDR2 FQGNSA come from the germline V gene. CDR3 protein: CASSLTGRDGYTF. CDR3 bases: TGTGCCAGCAGCTTAACGGGCAGGGATGGCTACACCTTC.

V usage is TRBV5-4 and J usage is TRBJ2-5; no firm D call. Germline loops: CDR1 SGHNT, CDR2 YYREEE (reference sequence). The CDR3 loop spans 15 amino acids. The V and J ends lost 0 bases and 2 bases respectively, with 11 bases between them. This chain's CDR3 is CASSLGSRMQETQYF. CDR3 nucleotides: TGTGCCAGCAGCTTGGGTTCCAGGATGCAAGAGACCCAGTACTTC.

In its sample, this clone was seen a few times. This chain uses TRBV3-1 (or the pseudogene TRBV3-2) with TRBJ2-1; TRBD2 might be the D (5 bases). The CDR3 extends over 12 amino acids. Trimming removed 1 base from V and 9 bases from J, with 7 bases in between. Germline CDR1 is LGHDT and CDR2 is YNNKEL (reference sequence). The CDR3 DNA reads TGTGCCAGCAGCCAAGCGGGGTCTGAGCAGTTCTTC. Protein product: CASSQAGSEQFF.

V gene TRBV7-9 combines with J gene TRBJ1-4, with 7 bases fitting TRBD1. CDR3 length: 16 amino acids. Germline CDR1 and CDR2: SEHNR and FQNEAQ (reference sequence). V was pared by 1 base and J by 8 bases, with 10 bases of the junction left unmatched. CDR3: CASSLGVDRVGEKLFF. The CDR3 DNA is TGTGCCAGCAGCTTAGGGGTCGACAGGGTGGGCGAAAAACTGTTTTTT.

The chain recombines TRBV30 with TRBJ1-1; D perhaps matches TRBD1 (5 bases). Germline V CDR1 and CDR2: GTSNPN, SVGIG (reference sequence). This CDR3 has 12 amino acids. V lost 2 bases and J 10 bases, leaving 14 bases between the germline ends. DNA for the CDR3: TGTGCCTGGAGTAGGGGTAGAATTGGAGCTTTCTTT. It encodes CAWSRGRIGAFF. Supplemented by reference TRBV30 and TRBJ1-1, the full variable domain reads SQTIHQWPATLVQPVGSPLSLECTVEGTSNPNLYWYRQAAGRGLQLLFYSVGIGQISSEVPQNLSASRPQDRQFILSSKKLLLSDSGFYLCAWSRGRIGAFFGQGTRLTVV.